This T cell receptor (beta chain) was profiled in a study of cytomegalovirus exposure and HLA in healthy donors. Clones were read by immunoSEQ multiplex PCR, and TCRdb kept only the in-frame ones, dropping some. The sample includes about 84,000 clones, under 95% of them seen just once. V was clipped by 0 bases and J by 0 bases, with 25 bases between them. Looked up from germline, CDR1 is SGHRS and CDR2 is YFSETQ. The CDR3 is 22 amino acids. Material: PBMCs. The source is a man aged 30 to 39 in good health and CMV-seronegative. This rearrangement joins TRBV5-1 to TRBJ2-6; D is uncertain. Here the CDR3 reads CASSLALPSRQPSSSGANVLTF. CDR3 nucleotides: TGCGCCAGCAGCTTGGCCCTACCATCCAGGCAACCGTCAAGCTCTGGGGCCAACGTCCTGACTTTC.